These T cell receptor beta chains were read from a single sample in a study of CD8+ T cells in alopecia areata. Clones were sequenced by immunoSEQ multiplex PCR, and TCRdb holds only the in-frame ones, with some missing. The sample includes fewer than 100,000 clones, under 45% of them seen just once. The sequenced sample was CD4+ T cells sorted from blood. These receptor sequences come from a human donor with alopecia areata. Each CDR3 is given with its conserved first and last residue. The order of the fields is V gene, clone size, D gene, J gene, CDR3 DNA, CDR3 protein. A D gene is named only where the DNA matches it firmly. The size field is filled for only some rows; it gives once, few, many or a size class.

v_gene: TRBV30
abundance: .
d_gene: TRBD1
j_gene: TRBJ2-1
CDR3nt: TGTGCCTGGAGTGTATTCGACAGGGGCTTGGAGTTCTTC
CDR3aa: CAWSVFDRGLEFF

v_gene: TRBV27
abundance: few
d_gene: .
j_gene: TRBJ2-1
CDR3nt: TGTGCCAGCAGTCTTAGAGACAATGAGCAGTTCTTC
CDR3aa: CASSLRDNEQFF

v_gene: TRBV5-1
abundance: .
d_gene: .
j_gene: TRBJ2-2
CDR3nt: TGCGCCAGCAGGGGGACGGCTAACACCGGGGAGCTGTTTTTT
CDR3aa: CASRGTANTGELFF

v_gene: TRBV30
abundance: .
d_gene: .
j_gene: TRBJ1-5
CDR3nt: TGTGCCTGGAGTGTTGAGGCCCATCAGCCCCAGCATTTT
CDR3aa: CAWSVEAHQPQHF

v_gene: TRBV9
abundance: .
d_gene: .
j_gene: TRBJ2-4
CDR3nt: TGTGCCAGCAGCGTAGAGGGGGCCAAAAACATTCAGTACTTC
CDR3aa: CASSVEGAKNIQYF

v_gene: TRBV18
abundance: few
d_gene: .
j_gene: TRBJ2-3
CDR3nt: TGTGCCAGCTCACCAGTGGAGGGAGATACGCAGTATTTT
CDR3aa: CASSPVEGDTQYF

v_gene: TRBV29-1
abundance: .
d_gene: .
j_gene: TRBJ2-1
CDR3nt: TGCAGCGTTCATCCAGATTACAATGAGCAGTTCTTC
CDR3aa: CSVHPDYNEQFF

v_gene: TRBV28
abundance: .
d_gene: .
j_gene: TRBJ2-2
CDR3nt: TGTGCCAGCAGCAAAAACACCGGGGAGCTGTTTTTT
CDR3aa: CASSKNTGELFF

v_gene: TRBV30
abundance: .
d_gene: .
j_gene: TRBJ2-6
CDR3nt: TGTGCCTGGAGTTCCGGGGCTGGGGCCAACGTCCTGACTTTC
CDR3aa: CAWSSGAGANVLTF

v_gene: TRBV4-1
abundance: .
d_gene: .
j_gene: TRBJ2-6
CDR3nt: TGCGCCAGCAGCCAAGTTTACGGGTCTGGGGCCAACGTCCTGACTTTC
CDR3aa: CASSQVYGSGANVLTF

v_gene: TRBV4-1
abundance: few
d_gene: .
j_gene: TRBJ2-2
CDR3nt: TGCGCCAGCAGCCAAGATCCCCAACCCGGGGAGCTGTTTTTT
CDR3aa: CASSQDPQPGELFF

v_gene: TRBV7-2
abundance: few
d_gene: .
j_gene: TRBJ1-2
CDR3nt: TGTGCCAGCAGCTTCGGGTTTGGCAGGGGAGGTTATGGCTACACCTTC
CDR3aa: CASSFGFGRGGYGYTF

v_gene: TRBV28
abundance: .
d_gene: .
j_gene: TRBJ2-3
CDR3nt: TGTGCCAGCAGTTTCAGGACACCGTTCACAGATACGCAGTATTTT
CDR3aa: CASSFRTPFTDTQYF

v_gene: TRBV2
abundance: few
d_gene: TRBD2
j_gene: TRBJ2-3
CDR3nt: TGTGCCAGCAGTTCACTAGCGGGAGGAACGGATACGCAGTATTTT
CDR3aa: CASSSLAGGTDTQYF

v_gene: TRBV29-1
abundance: .
d_gene: .
j_gene: TRBJ2-4
CDR3nt: TGCAGCGTTTCCCCTATGCTAGCCAAAAACATTCAGTACTTC
CDR3aa: CSVSPMLAKNIQYF

v_gene: TRBV29-1
abundance: .
d_gene: .
j_gene: TRBJ2-2
CDR3nt: TGCAGCGCCACCGGAGCCACGAACACCGGGGAGCTGTTTTTT
CDR3aa: CSATGATNTGELFF